This TCR beta chain was recorded in a study of blood T cell repertoires in COVID-19. Measured with immunoSEQ multiplex PCR; TCRdb has only the in-frame clones, and not every one. This sample has more than 200,000 clones, with roughly 80% found just once. This clone was seen a single time. The V and J ends lost 5 bases and 5 bases, in that order; junction bases with no gene match: 14. The CDR3 runs 16 residues. CDR1 is SGHVS, CDR2 FQNEAQ, per germline. The sequenced material came from peripheral blood. The chain has TRBV7-8 and TRBJ2-7, with 8 bases aligning to TRBD2. The receptor comes from a man older than 75 with acute or convalescent COVID-19. CDR3: CASSNAGRGALNEQYF. The CDR3 nucleotides are TGTGCCAGCAGCAACGCGGGGCGGGGGGCGCTGAACGAGCAGTACTTC.